This T cell receptor (beta chain) comes out of a study of shared clonotypes between healthy human individuals. Notes on the study in general: Naive subsets, compared against memory subsets, generally had larger estimated richness values.

Original methodology: With immunoSEQ giving junction-only sequences and no quality scores, filtering differed. Only in-frame clones appear in the TCRdb table, and some are missing; sequencing was by immunoSEQ multiplex PCR. From that table come the V and J calls and clone size; the DNA was used to work out D and trimming. The table lists about 800,000 clones, just over 95% of them singletons. To note about this clone: The antigen is not known.

In the naive CD8 group, cells lacked CD45RO and were positively selected for CCR7, so terminally differentiated effector memory CD45RA+ cells were left out. The donors were adults (healthy and HIV-negative) with no recent acute infections or vaccinations. Among the donors, all were Caucasian adults who lived in Nashville, Tennessee. Trimming left V 0 bases short and J 10 bases short, with 16 bases between. The germline V gene has CDR1 LGHNA and CDR2 YSLEER. This CDR3 spans 15 amino acids. The V and J genes are TRBV4-3 and TRBJ2-1; D might be TRBD2 (5 bases). The specimen was naive CD8+ T cells sorted from blood. This clonotype was sampled from a man aged 25 to 40 in good health. The CDR3 nucleotides read TGCGCCAGCAGCCAAGAAAGACGGGAAGGGAACGAGCAGTTCTTC. This translates into CASSQERREGNEQFF.